The rows below give T cell receptor beta chains drawn from one sample of a study of memory CD4+ T cells and cytomegalovirus serostatus. Libraries were prepared by immunoSEQ multiplex PCR; TCRdb keeps only in-frame clonotypes and omits some of them. The table records tens of thousands of clones, over 65% of them present only once. Sequencing was carried out using memory CD4+ T cells from blood. The receptors were gathered from an adult in good health and CMV-seronegative. CDR3s include the opening cysteine and the closing phenylalanine or tryptophan. D genes are given only for firm matches. Rows may omit the clone size; those that give it use once, few, many or a size class.

>TRBD1|TRBV11-2|TRBJ2-2|once
CASSRFSGTANTGELFF
TGTGCCAGCAGCCGGTTCTCCGGGACAGCGAACACCGGGGAGCTGTTTTTT
>.|TRBV25-1|TRBJ1-6|.
CASSAGLSSYNSPLHF
TGTGCCAGCAGTGCCGGGCTGAGCTCCTATAATTCACCCCTCCACTTT
>.|TRBV2|TRBJ2-2|.
CASSEDITGELFF
TGTGCCAGCAGTGAGGACATCACCGGGGAGCTGTTTTTT
>.|TRBV19|TRBJ1-1|.
CASSIGSMNTEAFF
TGTGCCAGTAGTATAGGGTCCATGAACACTGAAGCTTTCTTT
>TRBD1|TRBV6-5|TRBJ2-7|.
CASSETGAEQYF
TGTGCCAGCAGTGAAACAGGGGCCGAGCAGTACTTC
>.|TRBV2|TRBJ2-5|.
CAIPTRDRQETQYF
TGTGCCATCCCGACGCGAGACAGACAAGAGACCCAGTACTTC
>.|TRBV10-2|TRBJ2-4|.
CASSAPSLAKNIQYF
TGCGCCAGCAGTGCTCCCAGTTTAGCCAAAAACATTCAGTACTTC
>.|TRBV5-1|TRBJ1-4|.
CASSLGATNEKLFF
TGCGCCAGCAGCTTGGGGGCAACTAATGAAAAACTGTTTTTT
>TRBD1|TRBV18|TRBJ1-3|few
CASSPGQGSAGNTIYF
TGTGCCAGCTCACCAGGACAGGGGTCTGCTGGAAACACCATATATTTT
>.|TRBV27|TRBJ1-5|.
CASSLWGINSNQPQHF
TGTGCCAGCAGTTTATGGGGAATCAATAGCAATCAGCCCCAGCATTTT
>.|TRBV7-8|TRBJ1-1|.
CASQRDYYTEAFF
TGTGCCAGCCAGAGGGATTATTATACTGAAGCTTTCTTT
>TRBD1|TRBV7-2|TRBJ1-2|.
CASSLGQGYGYTF
TGTGCCAGCAGCTTGGGACAGGGATATGGCTACACCTTC
>.|TRBV6-1|TRBJ1-2|.
CASSEVGTPSRGYTF
TGTGCCAGCAGTGAAGTTGGGACACCCTCTCGGGGCTACACCTTC
>.|TRBV4-1|TRBJ2-2|.
CASSQDADNTGELFF
TGCGCCAGCAGCCAAGATGCAGATAACACCGGGGAGCTGTTTTTT
>TRBD1|TRBV7-2|TRBJ2-7|.
CASRGTGGDEQYF
TGTGCCAGCAGAGGGACAGGGGGGGACGAGCAGTACTTC
>.|TRBV7-9|TRBJ1-6|.
CASSLGAGNSPLHF
TGTGCCAGCAGCTTAGGTGCGGGGAATTCACCCCTCCACTTT
>TRBD1|TRBV4-2|TRBJ1-3|.
CASSTHRGGGDNTIYF
TGTGCCAGCAGCACCCACAGGGGTGGGGGTGATAACACCATATATTTT
>.|TRBV5-4|TRBJ1-2|.
CASSGDGSANYGYTF
TGTGCCAGCAGCGGGGATGGGTCAGCTAACTATGGCTACACCTTC
>.|TRBV11-2|TRBJ2-1|.
CASSPRGALSNEQFF
TGTGCCAGCAGCCCACGAGGGGCCTTAAGCAATGAGCAGTTCTTC
>.|TRBV1|TRBJ2-1|.
CTSRQGSYNEQFF
TGCACCAGCAGACAGGGGTCCTACAATGAGCAGTTCTTC
>TRBD2|TRBV11-3|TRBJ2-1|.
CASSLYGGGSSYNEQFF
TGTGCCAGCAGCTTATATGGCGGGGGGAGCTCCTACAATGAGCAGTTCTTC
>.|TRBV7-2|TRBJ2-7|.
CASSAKRGVFDYEQYF
TGTGCCAGCAGCGCAAAGCGCGGGGTGTTCGACTACGAGCAGTACTTC
>.|TRBV4-2|TRBJ2-2|few
CASSQDHIGELFF
TGTGCCAGCAGCCAAGATCATATCGGGGAGCTGTTTTTT
>TRBD2|TRBV4-2|TRBJ2-4|.
CASSQAAPGGDLAKNIQYF
TGTGCCAGCAGCCAAGCGGCCCCGGGGGGGGATTTAGCCAAAAACATTCAGTACTTC
>.|TRBV10-2|TRBJ1-2|.
CASSEARSVGGYTF
TGCGCCAGCAGTGAGGCGCGGTCCGTAGGGGGCTACACCTTC
>.|TRBV6-1|TRBJ1-5|.
CASSEARGQSRKHF
TGTGCCAGCAGTGAGGCCAGGGGCCAATCACGAAAGCATTTT
>TRBD2|TRBV27|TRBJ2-3|.
CASSLYGTSGGDTQYF
TGTGCCAGCAGTTTATACGGGACTAGCGGGGGGGATACGCAGTATTTT
>.|TRBV30|TRBJ2-7|.
CAWSRQVSYEQYF
TGTGCCTGGTCAAGACAGGTCTCCTACGAGCAGTACTTC
>TRBD2|TRBV15|TRBJ2-5|.
CATSRLSGTSGALGETQYF
TGTGCCACCAGCAGATTATCCGGGACTAGCGGGGCGCTAGGAGAGACCCAGTACTTC